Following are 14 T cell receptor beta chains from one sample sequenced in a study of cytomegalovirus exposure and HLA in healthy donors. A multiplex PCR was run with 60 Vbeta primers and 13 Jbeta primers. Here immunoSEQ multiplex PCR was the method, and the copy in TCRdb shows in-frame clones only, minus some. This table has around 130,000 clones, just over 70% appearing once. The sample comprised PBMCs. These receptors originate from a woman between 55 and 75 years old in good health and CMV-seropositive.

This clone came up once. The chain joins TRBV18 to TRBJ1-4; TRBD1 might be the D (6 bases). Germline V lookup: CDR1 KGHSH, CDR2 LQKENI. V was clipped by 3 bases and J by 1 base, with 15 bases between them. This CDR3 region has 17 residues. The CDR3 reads CASSPFRTDGTNEKLFF. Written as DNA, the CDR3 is TGTGCCAGCTCACCTTTCCGGACAGACGGAACTAATGAAAAACTGTTTTTT.

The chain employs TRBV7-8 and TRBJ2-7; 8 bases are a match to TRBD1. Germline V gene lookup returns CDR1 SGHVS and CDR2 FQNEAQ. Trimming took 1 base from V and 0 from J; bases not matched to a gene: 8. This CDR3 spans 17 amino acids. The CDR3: CASSLEIGQGDSYEQYF. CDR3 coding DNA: TGTGCCAGCAGCTTAGAAATCGGACAGGGAGACTCCTACGAGCAGTACTTC. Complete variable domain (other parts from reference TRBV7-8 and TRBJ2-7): GAGVSQSPRYKVAKRGQDVALRCDPISGHVSLFWYQQALGQGPEFLTYFQNEAQLDKSGLPSDRFFAERPEGSVSTLKIQRTQQEDSAVYLCASSLEIGQGDSYEQYFGPGTRLTVT.

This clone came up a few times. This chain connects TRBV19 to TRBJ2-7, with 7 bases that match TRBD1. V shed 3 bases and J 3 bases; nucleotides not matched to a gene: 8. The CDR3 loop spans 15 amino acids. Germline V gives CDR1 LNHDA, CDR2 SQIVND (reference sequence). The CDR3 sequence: CASSIVRDSYYEQYF. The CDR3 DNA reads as TGTGCCAGTAGTATCGTTAGGGACAGTTACTACGAGCAGTACTTC.

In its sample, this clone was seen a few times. For the CDR3, the DNA is TGTGCCACCAGCAACGGTTTTGGGACAGAGGGCACAGATACGCAGTATTTT. As protein: CATSNGFGTEGTDTQYF. This sequence joins TRBV15 and TRBJ2-3, with 7 bases matching TRBD1. V dropped 4 bases and J dropped 1; count of bases not matched to a gene: 11. Germline assignment: CDR1 LNHNV and CDR2 YYDKDF (reference sequence). The CDR3 is 17 residues long.

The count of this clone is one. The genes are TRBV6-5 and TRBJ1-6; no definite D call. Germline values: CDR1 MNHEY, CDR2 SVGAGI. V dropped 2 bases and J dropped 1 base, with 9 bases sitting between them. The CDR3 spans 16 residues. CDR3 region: CASSYVAESYNSPLHF. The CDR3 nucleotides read TGTGCCAGCAGTTACGTGGCAGAATCCTATAATTCACCCCTCCACTTT.

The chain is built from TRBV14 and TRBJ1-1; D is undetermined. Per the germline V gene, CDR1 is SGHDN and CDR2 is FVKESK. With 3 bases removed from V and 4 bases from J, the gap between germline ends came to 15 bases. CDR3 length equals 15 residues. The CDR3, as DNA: TGTGCCAGCAGCCAGGCTCCCACCCGGGGCACTGAAGCTTTCTTT. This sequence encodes CASSQAPTRGTEAFF.

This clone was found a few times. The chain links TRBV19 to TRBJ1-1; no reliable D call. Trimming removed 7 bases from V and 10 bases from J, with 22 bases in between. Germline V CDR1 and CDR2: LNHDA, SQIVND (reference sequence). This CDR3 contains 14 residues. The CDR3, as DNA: TGTGCCAGTACCGAGTTGGCAGCACATGAGGGAGCTTTCTTT. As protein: CASTELAAHEGAFF.

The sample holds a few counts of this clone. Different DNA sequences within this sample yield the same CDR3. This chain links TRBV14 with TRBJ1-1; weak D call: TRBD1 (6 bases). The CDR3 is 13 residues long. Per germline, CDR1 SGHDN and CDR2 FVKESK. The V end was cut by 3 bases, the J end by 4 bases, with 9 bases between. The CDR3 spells CASSQTGGTEAFF. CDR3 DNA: TGTGCCAGCAGCCAGACAGGCGGCACTGAAGCTTTCTTT.

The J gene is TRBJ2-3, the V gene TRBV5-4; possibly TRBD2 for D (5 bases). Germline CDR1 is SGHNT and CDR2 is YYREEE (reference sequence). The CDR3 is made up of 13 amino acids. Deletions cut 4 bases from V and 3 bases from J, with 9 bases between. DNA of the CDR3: TGTGCCAGCAGCCACGGGATAACAGATACGCAGTATTTT. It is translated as CASSHGITDTQYF.

The DNA of the CDR3 is TGTGCCAGCAGCTTGGAGGGGCCTGCTAACTATGGCTACACCTTC. Amino acids: CASSLEGPANYGYTF. The chain uses TRBV5-4 and TRBJ1-2; D might be TRBD1 (5 bases). The CDR3 runs 15 residues. Trimming removed 0 bases from V and 0 bases from J, with 9 bases in between. Germline CDR1 and CDR2: SGHNT and YYREEE (reference sequence).

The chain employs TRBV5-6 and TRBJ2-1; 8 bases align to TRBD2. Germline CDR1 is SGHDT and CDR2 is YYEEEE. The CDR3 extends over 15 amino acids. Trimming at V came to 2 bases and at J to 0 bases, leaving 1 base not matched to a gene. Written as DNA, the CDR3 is TGTGCCAGCAGCTTCGGGACTAGCTCCTACAATGAGCAGTTCTTC. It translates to CASSFGTSSYNEQFF.

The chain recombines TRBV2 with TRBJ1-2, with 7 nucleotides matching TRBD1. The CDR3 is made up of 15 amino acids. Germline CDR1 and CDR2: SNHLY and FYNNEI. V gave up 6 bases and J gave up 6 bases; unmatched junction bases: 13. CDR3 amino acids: CASRTRTDREHGYTF. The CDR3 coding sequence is TGTGCCAGCAGGACACGTACTGACAGGGAGCATGGCTACACCTTC.

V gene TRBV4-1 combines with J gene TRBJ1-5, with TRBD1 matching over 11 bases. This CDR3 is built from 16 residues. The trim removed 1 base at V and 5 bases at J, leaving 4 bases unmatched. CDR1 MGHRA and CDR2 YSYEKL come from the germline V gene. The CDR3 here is CASSQVGTGGDQPQHF. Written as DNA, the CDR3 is TGCGCCAGCAGCCAAGTGGGGACAGGGGGTGATCAGCCCCAGCATTTT.

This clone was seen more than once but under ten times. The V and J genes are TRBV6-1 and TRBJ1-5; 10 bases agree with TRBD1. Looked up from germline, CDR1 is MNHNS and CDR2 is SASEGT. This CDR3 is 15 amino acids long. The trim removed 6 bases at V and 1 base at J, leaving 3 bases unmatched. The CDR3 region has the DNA TGTGCCAGCAGCCCGACAGGGGGCAGCAATCAGCCCCAGCATTTT. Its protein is CASSPTGGSNQPQHF.